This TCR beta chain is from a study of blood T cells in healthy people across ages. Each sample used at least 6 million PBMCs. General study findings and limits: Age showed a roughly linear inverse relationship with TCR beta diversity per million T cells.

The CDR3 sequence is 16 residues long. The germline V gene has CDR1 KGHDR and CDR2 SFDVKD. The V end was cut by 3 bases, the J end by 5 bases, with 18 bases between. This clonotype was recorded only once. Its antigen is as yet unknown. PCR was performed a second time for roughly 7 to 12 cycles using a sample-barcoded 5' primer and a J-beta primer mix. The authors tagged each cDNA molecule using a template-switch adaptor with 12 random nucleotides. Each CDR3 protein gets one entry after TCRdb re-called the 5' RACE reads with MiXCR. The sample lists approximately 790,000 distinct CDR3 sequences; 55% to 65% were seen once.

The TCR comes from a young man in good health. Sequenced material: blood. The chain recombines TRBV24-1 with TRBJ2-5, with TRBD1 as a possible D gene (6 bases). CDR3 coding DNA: TGTGCCACCAGTGATCCATTTGGACAGCTAGGCGAGACCCAGTACTTC. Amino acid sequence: CATSDPFGQLGETQYF.